These 12 T cell receptor beta chains share one sample of origin, sequenced in a study of T cell responses to AZD1222 COVID-19 vaccine. Profiled with immunoSEQ multiplex PCR; TCRdb holds only in-frame clones, not every one. Among tens of thousands of clones listed, 81% were seen once. This material consisted of peripheral blood, taken 28 days after the second AZD1222 dose. The receptors come from an adult who received the AZD1222 COVID-19 vaccine.

The chain combines TRBV7-2 with TRBJ2-2; D not resolved. V lost 5 bases to trimming and J lost 5 bases, with 15 bases between them. In germline, CDR1 is SGHTA, CDR2 FQGNSA. This CDR3 is built from 15 residues. Here the CDR3 DNA reads TGTGCCAGCAGCCTTTGGACCTTGAGGACCGGGGAGCTGTTTTTT. This encodes CASSLWTLRTGELFF.

The chain joins TRBV18 to TRBJ2-2; TRBD1 or TRBD2 may be the D gene (5 bases each). The CDR3 spans 15 residues. Trimming left V 3 bases short and J 1 base short, with 9 bases between. The germline V gene has CDR1 KGHSH and CDR2 LQKENI. The CDR3, as DNA: TGTGCCAGCTCACCGACGGGACGGAACACCGGGGAGCTGTTTTTT. It codes for CASSPTGRNTGELFF.

This chain links TRBV29-1 with TRBJ1-5, with 8 bases matching TRBD1. Trimming removed 5 bases from V and 3 bases from J; junction bases left unmatched: 3. The germline V gene has CDR1 SQVTM and CDR2 ANQGSEA. The CDR3 sequence is 13 residues long. Here the CDR3 DNA reads TGCAGCGTTAGGGACAGGACCAATCAGCCCCAGCATTTT. Its translation is CSVRDRTNQPQHF.

The genes are TRBV4-3 and TRBJ1-6; D might be TRBD1 (5 bases). Germline CDR1 is LGHNA and CDR2 is YSLEER. The V end was cut by 2 bases, the J end by 4 bases, with 12 bases between. The CDR3 covers 16 residues. CDR3 DNA: TGCGCCAGCAGCCAACCCCCGGGACGGTATAATTCACCCCTCCACTTT. Translation gives CASSQPPGRYNSPLHF.

In this sample, this clone turned up once. J is TRBJ2-7 and V is TRBV9; maybe TRBD1 (5 bases). V was trimmed by 0 bases and J by 4 bases, leaving 14 bases between them. Germline CDR1 and CDR2: SGDLS and YYNGEE. This CDR3 is built from 15 residues. The CDR3 spells CASSVGGAEEYEQYF. CDR3 nucleotide sequence: TGTGCCAGCAGCGTAGGGGGCGCAGAGGAATACGAGCAGTACTTC. Looking up the rest from reference TRBV9 and TRBJ2-7 gives the full variable domain: DSGVTQTPKHLITATGQRVTLRCSPRSGDLSVYWYQQSLDQGLQFLIQYYNGEERAKGNILERFSAQQFPDLHSELNLSSLELGDSALYFCASSVGGAEEYEQYFGPGTRLTVT.

This clone was seen only a few times. V is TRBV19 and J is TRBJ2-2; possibly TRBD2 for D (5 bases). Per germline, CDR1 LNHDA and CDR2 SQIVND (reference sequence). V dropped 6 bases and J dropped 9 bases, with 17 bases sitting between them. CDR3 length: 14 amino acids. CDR3 DNA: TGTGCCAGTAGCCGGACTCGCCGGGATAGGGAGCTGTTTTTT. Translating it yields CASSRTRRDRELFF.

V is TRBV7-9 and J is TRBJ1-5; D unclear. Trimming left V 1 base short and J 6 bases short, with 7 bases between. Looked up from germline, CDR1 is SEHNR and CDR2 is FQNEAQ (reference sequence). The CDR3 length is 13 residues. CDR3 region: CASSLDNSQPQHF. CDR3 coding DNA: TGTGCCAGCAGCTTAGATAATTCTCAGCCCCAGCATTTT.

This chain links TRBV5-5 with TRBJ2-2; D is unresolved. The CDR3 has 13 residues. The V end was cut by 0 bases, the J end by 5 bases, with 5 bases between. CDR1 is SGHKS, CDR2 YYEKEE, per germline (reference sequence). CDR3: CASSLVQTGELFF. The CDR3 region has the DNA TGTGCCAGCAGCTTGGTACAGACCGGGGAGCTGTTTTTT.

The V and J genes are TRBV4-1 and TRBJ2-5, with 7 bases fitting TRBD2. The germline V gene has CDR1 MGHRA and CDR2 YSYEKL. V lost 0 bases, J lost 5 bases, and 9 bases stayed unmatched. CDR3 size: 16 residues. The CDR3 loop reads CASSQETGGRWETQYF. The CDR3 bases are TGCGCCAGCAGCCAAGAAACTGGCGGGAGATGGGAGACCCAGTACTTC.

The chain uses TRBV27 and TRBJ2-2; possibly TRBD2 for D (6 bases). The V gene lost 5 bases and the J gene lost 6 bases, with 10 bases spanning the gap. Germline CDR1 is MNHEY and CDR2 is SMNVEV (reference sequence). The CDR3 length is 13 residues. As DNA, the CDR3 is TGTGCCAGCAGTCCTCCTAGCGCCGGGGAGCTGTTTTTT. It translates to CASSPPSAGELFF.

This clone was detected only a few times. This chain joins TRBV7-3 and TRBJ1-2; D is perhaps TRBD1 (6 bases). Germline values: CDR1 SGHTA, CDR2 FQGTGA. Trimming removed 5 bases at V and 8 bases at J, with 15 bases between. The CDR3 runs to 13 residues. CDR3 DNA sequence: TGTGCCAGCAGCCGTACAGGGACTGGCGGCTACACCTTC. It specifies CASSRTGTGGYTF.

The chain is built from TRBV4-3 and TRBJ2-1; no definite D call. Germline assignment: CDR1 LGHNA and CDR2 YSLEER. V was clipped by 0 bases and J by 0 bases, with 9 bases between them. The CDR3 runs 16 residues. The CDR3 DNA is TGCGCCAGCAGCCAAGATTACGGTAGCTCCTACAATGAGCAGTTCTTC. Translated: CASSQDYGSSYNEQFF.